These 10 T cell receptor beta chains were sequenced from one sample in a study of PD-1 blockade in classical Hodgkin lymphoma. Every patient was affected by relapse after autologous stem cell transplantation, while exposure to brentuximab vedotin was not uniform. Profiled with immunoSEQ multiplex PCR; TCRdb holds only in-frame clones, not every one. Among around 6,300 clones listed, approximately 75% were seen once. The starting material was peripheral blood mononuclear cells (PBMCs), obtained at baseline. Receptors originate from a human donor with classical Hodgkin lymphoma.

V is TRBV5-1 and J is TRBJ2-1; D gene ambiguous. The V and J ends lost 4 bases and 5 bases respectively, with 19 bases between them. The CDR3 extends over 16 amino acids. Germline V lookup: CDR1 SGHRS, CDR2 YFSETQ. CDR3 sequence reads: CASSPLSLRANNEQFF. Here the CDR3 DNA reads TGCGCCAGCAGCCCTTTAAGCCTCCGCGCCAACAATGAGCAGTTCTTC.

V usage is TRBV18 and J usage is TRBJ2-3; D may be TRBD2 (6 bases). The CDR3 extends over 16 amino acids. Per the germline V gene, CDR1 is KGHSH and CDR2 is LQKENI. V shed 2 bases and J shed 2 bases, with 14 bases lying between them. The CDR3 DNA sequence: TGTGCCAGCTCACCAATGGGCGGGGAGTACACAGATACGCAGTATTTT. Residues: CASSPMGGEYTDTQYF.

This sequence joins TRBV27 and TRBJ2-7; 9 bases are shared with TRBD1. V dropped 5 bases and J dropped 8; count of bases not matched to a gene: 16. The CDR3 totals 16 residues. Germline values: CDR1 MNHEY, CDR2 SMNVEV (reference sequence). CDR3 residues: CASSPTTGTGIRKQYF. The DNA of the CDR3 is TGTGCCAGCAGTCCAACGACCGGGACAGGGATTAGGAAGCAGTACTTC.

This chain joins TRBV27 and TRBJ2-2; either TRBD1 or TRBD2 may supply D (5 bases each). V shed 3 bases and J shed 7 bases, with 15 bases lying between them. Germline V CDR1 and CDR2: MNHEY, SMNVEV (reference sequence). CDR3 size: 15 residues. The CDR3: CASSFQGAARGELFF. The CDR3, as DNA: TGTGCCAGCAGTTTCCAGGGAGCGGCTCGCGGGGAGCTGTTTTTT.

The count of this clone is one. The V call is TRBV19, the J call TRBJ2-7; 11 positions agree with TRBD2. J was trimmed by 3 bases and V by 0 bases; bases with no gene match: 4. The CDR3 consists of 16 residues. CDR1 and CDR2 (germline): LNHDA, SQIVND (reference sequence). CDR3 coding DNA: TGTGCCAGTAGTATAGATTTCACTAGCGGGAGCTACGAGCAGTACTTC. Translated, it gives CASSIDFTSGSYEQYF.

CDR3 sequence reads: CASSPSDTRWPEAFF. CDR3 in DNA: TGTGCCAGCAGCCCGTCGGACACCAGGTGGCCTGAAGCTTTCTTT. V gene TRBV7-9 combines with J gene TRBJ1-1, with D possibly being TRBD1 (5 bases). Germline CDR1 is SEHNR and CDR2 is FQNEAQ (reference sequence). V was pared by 5 bases and J by 6 bases, with 19 bases between. The CDR3 spans 15 residues.

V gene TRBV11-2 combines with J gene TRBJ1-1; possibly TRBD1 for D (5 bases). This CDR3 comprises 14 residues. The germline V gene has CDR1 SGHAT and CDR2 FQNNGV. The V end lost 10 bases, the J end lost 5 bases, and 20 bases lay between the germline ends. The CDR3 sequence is CATRRGGARTEAFF. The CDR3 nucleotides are TGTGCCACTCGGAGGGGAGGGGCTCGGACTGAAGCTTTCTTT.

The CDR3 loop reads CSVEEASSQETQYF. The CDR3 DNA follows: TGCAGCGTTGAAGAGGCTAGCTCTCAAGAGACCCAGTACTTC. The rearrangement joins TRBV29-1 to TRBJ2-5, with D possibly matching TRBD2 (5 bases). CDR1 SQVTM and CDR2 ANQGSEA come from the germline V gene. Trimming removed 0 bases from V and 2 bases from J, with 10 bases in between. CDR3 length equals 14 residues.

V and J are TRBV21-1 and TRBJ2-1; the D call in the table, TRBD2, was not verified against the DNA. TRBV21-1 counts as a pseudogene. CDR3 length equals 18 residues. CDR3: CASSLLAGGPPPYNEQFF. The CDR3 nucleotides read TGTGCCAGCAGCCTACTAGCGGGAGGGCCACCCCCCTACAATGAGCAGTTCTTC.

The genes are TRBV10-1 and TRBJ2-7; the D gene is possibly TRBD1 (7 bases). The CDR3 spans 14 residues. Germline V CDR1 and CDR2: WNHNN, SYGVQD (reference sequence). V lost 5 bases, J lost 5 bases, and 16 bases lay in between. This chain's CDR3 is CASSRDSGTHEQYF. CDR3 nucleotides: TGCGCCAGCAGTCGGGACAGTGGGACTCACGAGCAGTACTTC.